The present entry profiles one T cell receptor (beta chain) with its context. The study isolated at least 6.5 million PBMCs from each sample. The entry originates in a study of blood T cells in healthy people across ages. CDR1 is DFQATT, CDR2 SNEGSKA, per germline (reference sequence). CDR3 length: 10 residues. The V gene lost 8 bases and the J gene lost 11 bases, with 13 bases spanning the gap. Primers used in a second PCR of roughly 7 to 11 cycles were a sample-barcoded 5' primer and a J-beta primer mix. Via MiXCR, TCRdb re-called the 5' RACE reads, giving one row per CDR3 protein. The repertoire includes 2 million or so distinct CDR3 sequences, 49% of them detected once, and 2% to 2.5% sits in the top ten.

The specimen sequenced was blood. The clonotype comes from a woman aged 40-49 years in good health. The V gene is TRBV20-1, the J gene TRBJ2-4, with D perhaps TRBD2 (6 bases). This CDR3 reads CSTLWEVQYF. For the CDR3, the DNA is TGCAGTACGTTGTGGGAGGTTCAGTACTTC.